What follows is one TCR beta chain and its context. Its target is unknown. The authors incorporated unique molecular identifiers into the TCR beta cDNA libraries. TCRdb reprocessed the PCR reads with MiXCR, giving one entry per CDR3 protein. The sample has 650,000 to 850,000 distinct CDR3 sequences, roughly half seen once. The sample belongs to a study of post-analysis software for immune sequencing data. Overall study: The courses of disease that were included comprised relapsing-remitting, secondary progressive and progressive-relapsing multiple sclerosis.

Germline CDR1 reads ENHRY; CDR2 reads SYGVKD. V was clipped by 4 bases and J by 5 bases; unmatched bases: 6. The CDR3 loop spans 14 amino acids. Study outcomes and limitations: Among five TRBV segments more frequent in patients than controls were TRBV5-6, TRBV5-1 and TRBV20-1. Samples from a shared batch, those prepared together, strongly co-clustered by F measure. People with multiple sclerosis had a significantly lower normalized Chao1 diversity than controls did.

The chain recombines TRBV10-3 with TRBJ1-2; TRBD1 aligns across 8 bases. The clonotype comes from a girl aged 10 to 17 with multiple sclerosis. The sequenced material came from blood. The CDR3 region is CAISGAGGAYGYTF. The CDR3 DNA reads as TGTGCCATCAGTGGAGCAGGGGGCGCATATGGCTACACCTTC.